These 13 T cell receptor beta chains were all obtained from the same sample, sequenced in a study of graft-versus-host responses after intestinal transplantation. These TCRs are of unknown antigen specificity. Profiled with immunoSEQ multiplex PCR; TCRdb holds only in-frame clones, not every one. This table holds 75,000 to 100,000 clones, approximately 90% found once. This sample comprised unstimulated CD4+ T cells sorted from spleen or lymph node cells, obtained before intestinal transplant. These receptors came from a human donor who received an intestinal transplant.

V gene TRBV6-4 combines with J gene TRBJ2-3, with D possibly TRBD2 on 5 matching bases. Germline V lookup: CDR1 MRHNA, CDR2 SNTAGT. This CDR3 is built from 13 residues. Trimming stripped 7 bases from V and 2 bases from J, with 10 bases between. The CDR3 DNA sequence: TGTGCCAGCATCGGGGATCCCACAGATACGCAGTATTTT. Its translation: CASIGDPTDTQYF.

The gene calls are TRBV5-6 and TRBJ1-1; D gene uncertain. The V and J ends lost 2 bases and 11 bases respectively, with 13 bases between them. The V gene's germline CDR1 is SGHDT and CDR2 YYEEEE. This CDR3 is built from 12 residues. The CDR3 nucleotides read TGTGCCAGCAGCTTTCCGGGTGGGGAGGCTTTCTTT. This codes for CASSFPGGEAFF.

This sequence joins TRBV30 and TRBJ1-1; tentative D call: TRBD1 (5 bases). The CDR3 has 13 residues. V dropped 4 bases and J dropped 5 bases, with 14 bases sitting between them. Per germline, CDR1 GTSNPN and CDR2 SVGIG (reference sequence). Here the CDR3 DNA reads TGTGCCTGGACTTGGGGGGGAAAGACTGAAGCTTTCTTT. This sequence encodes CAWTWGGKTEAFF.

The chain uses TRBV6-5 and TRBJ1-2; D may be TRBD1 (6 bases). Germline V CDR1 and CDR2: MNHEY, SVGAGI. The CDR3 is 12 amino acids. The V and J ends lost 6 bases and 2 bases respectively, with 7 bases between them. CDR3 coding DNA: TGTGCCAGCAGCAGGGGAAACTATGGCTACACCTTC. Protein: CASSRGNYGYTF.

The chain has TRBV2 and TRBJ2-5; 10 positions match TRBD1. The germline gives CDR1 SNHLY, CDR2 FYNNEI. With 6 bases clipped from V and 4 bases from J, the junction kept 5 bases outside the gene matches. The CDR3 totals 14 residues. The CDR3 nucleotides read TGTGCCAGCAGAACGGGACAGGGGATAGAGACCCAGTACTTC. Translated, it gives CASRTGQGIETQYF.

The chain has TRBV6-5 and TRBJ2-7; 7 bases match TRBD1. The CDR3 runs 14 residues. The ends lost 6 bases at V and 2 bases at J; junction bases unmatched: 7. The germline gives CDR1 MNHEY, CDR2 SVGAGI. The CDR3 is CASSPNRGTYEQYF. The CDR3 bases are TGTGCCAGCAGCCCTAACAGGGGTACCTACGAGCAGTACTTC.

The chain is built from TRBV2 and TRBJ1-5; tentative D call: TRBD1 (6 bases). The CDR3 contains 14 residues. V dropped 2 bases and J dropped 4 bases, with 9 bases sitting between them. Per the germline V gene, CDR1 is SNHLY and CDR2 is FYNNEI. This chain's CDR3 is CASSETTGNQPQHF. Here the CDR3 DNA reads TGTGCCAGCAGTGAAACGACAGGTAATCAGCCCCAGCATTTT.

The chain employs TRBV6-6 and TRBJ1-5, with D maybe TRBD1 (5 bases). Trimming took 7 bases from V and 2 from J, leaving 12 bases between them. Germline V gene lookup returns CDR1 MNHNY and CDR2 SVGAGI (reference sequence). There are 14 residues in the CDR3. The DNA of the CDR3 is TGTGCCAGCACCACGCGGGGCGGCAATCAGCCCCAGCATTTT. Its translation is CASTTRGGNQPQHF.

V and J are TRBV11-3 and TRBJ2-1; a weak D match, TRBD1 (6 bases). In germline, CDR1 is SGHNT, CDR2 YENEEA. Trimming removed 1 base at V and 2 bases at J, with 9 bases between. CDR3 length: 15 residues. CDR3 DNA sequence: TGTGCCAGCAGCTTAGGACAGGTCCCCTACAATGAGCAGTTCTTC. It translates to CASSLGQVPYNEQFF.

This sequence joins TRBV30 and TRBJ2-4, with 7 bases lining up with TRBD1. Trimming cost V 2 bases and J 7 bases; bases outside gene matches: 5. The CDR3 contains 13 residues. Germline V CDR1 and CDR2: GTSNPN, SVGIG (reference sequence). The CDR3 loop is CAWSTGQRNIQYF. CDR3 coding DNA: TGTGCCTGGAGTACGGGACAGAGGAACATTCAGTACTTC.

CDR3 protein: CASSLAGRGYTEAFF. CDR3 nucleotides: TGTGCCAGCAGCTTGGCCGGTAGGGGGTACACTGAAGCTTTCTTT. The V call is TRBV5-5, the J call TRBJ1-1; perhaps TRBD1 as D (6 bases). Germline lookup yields CDR1 SGHKS and CDR2 YYEKEE (reference sequence). Trimming took 0 bases from V and 3 from J, leaving 12 bases between them. The CDR3 consists of 15 residues.

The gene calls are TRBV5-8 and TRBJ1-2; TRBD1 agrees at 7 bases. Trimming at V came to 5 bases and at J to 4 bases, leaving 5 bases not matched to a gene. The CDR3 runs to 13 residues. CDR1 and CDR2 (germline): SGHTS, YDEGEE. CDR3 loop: CASSSGQLYGYTF. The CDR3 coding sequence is TGTGCCAGCAGTTCGGGACAGCTCTATGGCTACACCTTC.

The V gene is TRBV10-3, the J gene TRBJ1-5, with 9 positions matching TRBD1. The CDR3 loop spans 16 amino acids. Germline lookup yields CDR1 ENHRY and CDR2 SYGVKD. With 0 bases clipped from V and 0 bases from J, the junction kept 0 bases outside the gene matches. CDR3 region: CAISESGQGSNQPQHF. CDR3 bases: TGTGCCATCAGTGAGTCGGGACAGGGTAGCAATCAGCCCCAGCATTTT.